These 25 T cell receptor beta chains originate from one sample sequenced in a study of beta chain features in type 1 diabetes. Of the isolated RNA, all was reverse transcribed, and so the sequenced material was expressed TCRB transcripts. Measured with immunoSEQ multiplex PCR; TCRdb has only the in-frame clones, and not every one. Of under 300,000 clones detected, around 26% appear once; the ten largest clones hold 4%. Sequenced material: central memory CD4+ T cells from blood. These TCRs come from a man aged 30 to 45 in good health.

On this clone: Different DNA sequences within this sample yield the same CDR3. The rearrangement joins TRBV30 to TRBJ2-5; 7 bases fit TRBD1. Germline trimming cut 0 bases from V and 5 bases from J; bases unmatched to any gene: 0. The germline CDR1 and CDR2 sequences are GTSNPN and SVGIG (reference sequence). This CDR3 spans 12 amino acids. The CDR3 region is CAWSVQGETQYF. In DNA, the CDR3 is TGTGCCTGGAGTGTACAGGGGGAGACCCAGTACTTC.

The chain carries TRBV27 and TRBJ2-5; D could derive from TRBD1 or TRBD2 (7 bases each). The V gene lost 5 bases and the J gene lost 5 bases, with 15 bases spanning the gap. The CDR3 is made up of 14 amino acids. Germline V gene lookup returns CDR1 MNHEY and CDR2 SMNVEV (reference sequence). The CDR3 bases are TGTGCCAGCAGTCTACGACAGGGAGGGGAGACCCAGTACTTC. Translated: CASSLRQGGETQYF.

This clone was detected many times. The same CDR3 arises from other DNA sequences in this sample as well. The chain couples TRBV7-9 to TRBJ2-1; D remains ambiguous. The CDR3 extends over 11 amino acids. Germline V lookup: CDR1 SEHNR, CDR2 FQNEAQ (reference sequence). V lost 5 bases to trimming and J lost 8 bases, with 7 bases between them. CDR3 sequence reads: CASSPNDEQFF. The CDR3 DNA is TGTGCCAGCAGCCCTAATGATGAGCAGTTCTTC.

This clone was observed a few times. The rearrangement links TRBV18 to TRBJ1-1, with a weak D call TRBD1 (6 bases). This CDR3 is 15 amino acids long. Germline V gene lookup returns CDR1 KGHSH and CDR2 LQKENI. With 3 bases removed from V and 0 bases from J, the gap between germline ends came to 11 bases. CDR3 residues: CASSPRTEVNTEAFF. The DNA of the CDR3 is TGTGCCAGCTCACCGAGGACAGAAGTGAACACTGAAGCTTTCTTT.

The V gene is TRBV10-3, the J gene TRBJ2-5; TRBD1 matches 12 bases. Per germline, CDR1 ENHRY and CDR2 SYGVKD. With V trimmed by 10 bases and J by 4 bases, 10 bases remained unmatched. CDR3 length equals 15 residues. The DNA of the CDR3 is TGTGCCACCTCGACGGGACAGGGGGCAGGAGAGACCCAGTACTTC. Its translation is CATSTGQGAGETQYF.

The rearrangement links TRBV5-1 to TRBJ2-5; TRBD1 matches at 9 bases. Losses at the gene ends were 6 bases for V and 5 bases for J; bases not matched to a gene: 14. The CDR3 loop spans 16 amino acids. CDR1 SGHRS and CDR2 YFSETQ come from the germline V gene. This CDR3 reads CASTYSGTGRGETQYF. CDR3 nucleotides: TGCGCCAGCACCTACTCCGGGACAGGGAGAGGGGAGACCCAGTACTTC.

This clone has more than one count but fewer than ten. V and J are TRBV6-6 and TRBJ2-6; no firm D call. This CDR3 comprises 15 residues. Germline V lookup: CDR1 MNHNY, CDR2 SVGAGI (reference sequence). Trimming removed 6 bases from V and 1 base from J, with 10 bases in between. The DNA of the CDR3 is TGTGCCAGCAGCCGAAACCCTTCTGGGGCCAACGTCCTGACTTTC. Translated: CASSRNPSGANVLTF.

This clone was found a few times. The V and J genes are TRBV19 and TRBJ1-1, with unresolved D. V dropped 5 bases and J dropped 8 bases, with 9 bases sitting between them. Looked up from germline, CDR1 is LNHDA and CDR2 is SQIVND (reference sequence). The CDR3 consists of 11 residues. The CDR3: CASSLVTEAFF. The CDR3 coding sequence is TGTGCCAGTAGTTTAGTAACAGAAGCTTTCTTT.

Comments on this clone: The junction differs from germline at one of its ends, possibly a read error. The V gene is TRBV30, the J gene TRBJ2-1, with D maybe TRBD2 (5 bases). Germline CDR1 and CDR2: GTSNPN and SVGIG (reference sequence). This CDR3 has 12 residues. The CDR3 nucleotides read TGTGCCTGGACGGACTCCGACAATGAGCAGTTCTTC. Its translation is CAWTDSDNEQFF. The variable domain in full, completed from reference TRBV30 and TRBJ2-1, reads SQTIHQWPATLVQPVGSPLSLECTVEGTSNPNLYWYRQAAGRGLQLLFYSVGIGQISSEVPQNLSASRPQDRQFILSSKKLLLSDSGFYLCAWTDSDNEQFFGPGTRLTVL.

The gene calls are TRBV5-4 and TRBJ2-1; 7 bases match TRBD2. Germline CDR1 SGHNT, CDR2 YYREEE (reference sequence). V gave up 0 bases and J gave up 4 bases; unmatched junction bases: 4. The CDR3 is made up of 15 amino acids. The CDR3 loop is CASSLGGSGYNEQFF. For the CDR3, the DNA is TGTGCCAGCAGCTTGGGCGGGAGCGGGTACAATGAGCAGTTCTTC.

CDR3 coding DNA: TGTGCCAGCACCGAATCTAGCGGGAGGGTACAAGAGACCCAGTACTTC. Its protein is CASTESSGRVQETQYF. The chain links TRBV28 to TRBJ2-5; 12 bases fit TRBD2. Unmatched junction bases numbered 8, after V lost 7 bases and J lost 2 bases. The CDR3 consists of 16 residues. Germline CDR1 reads MDHEN; CDR2 reads SYDVKM.

At least ten counts were recorded for this clone. The gene calls are TRBV4-2 and TRBJ2-3, with 8 positions matching TRBD1. The CDR3 consists of 16 residues. In germline, CDR1 is LGHNA, CDR2 YNFKEQ. The V gene end was trimmed by 0 bases and the J gene end by 5 bases; junction bases not matched to a gene: 7. Written as DNA, the CDR3 is TGTGCCAGCAGCCAAGATCTGTCAGGGGGCGGAGATACGCAGTATTTT. Translated, it gives CASSQDLSGGGDTQYF.

J is TRBJ1-1 and V is TRBV18; D is unclear. Germline CDR1 and CDR2: KGHSH and LQKENI. The CDR3 contains 13 residues. Trimming pared 6 bases from V and 1 base from J, leaving 9 bases between. CDR3 sequence: CASSVIQNTEAFF. In DNA, the CDR3 is TGTGCCAGCTCCGTTATCCAGAACACTGAAGCTTTCTTT.

As for this clone: The sample contains more than one DNA sequence encoding this CDR3. This chain uses TRBV15 with TRBJ2-1, with TRBD1 matching over 8 bases. The junction had 11 bases not matched to a gene; V was cut back by 5 bases and J by 8 bases. CDR1 LNHNV and CDR2 YYDKDF come from the germline V gene (reference sequence). This CDR3 is built from 15 residues. CDR3 sequence (DNA): TGTGCCACCAGCGCGACTGGCAGGGGGCGAGATGAGCAGTTCTTC. Translation: CATSATGRGRDEQFF. Full variable domain (remainder filled in from reference TRBV15 and TRBJ2-1): DAMVIQNPRYQVTQFGKPVTLSCSQTLNHNVMYWYQQKSSQAPKLLFHYYDKDFNNEADTPDNFQSRRPNTSFCFLDIRSPGLGDTAMYLCATSATGRGRDEQFFGPGTRLTVL.

This chain uses TRBV14 with TRBJ1-1, with D unresolved. V lost 5 bases to trimming and J lost 10 bases, with 11 bases between them. CDR1 and CDR2 from the germline V gene are SGHDN and FVKESK. The CDR3 runs to 11 residues. This chain's CDR3 is CASSSGLGAFF. As DNA, the CDR3 is TGTGCCAGCAGCTCCGGATTAGGAGCTTTCTTT.

There are many counts of this clone. The rearrangement joins TRBV15 to TRBJ2-5, with 11 nucleotides matching TRBD2. There are 16 residues in the CDR3. From germline, CDR1 is LNHNV and CDR2 YYDKDF (reference sequence). V dropped 1 base and J dropped 0; count of bases not matched to a gene: 1. The CDR3 here is CATSRGGLADQETQYF. The CDR3, as DNA: TGTGCCACCAGCAGAGGGGGACTAGCGGACCAAGAGACCCAGTACTTC. Full variable domain (missing parts from reference TRBV15 and TRBJ2-5): DAMVIQNPRYQVTQFGKPVTLSCSQTLNHNVMYWYQQKSSQAPKLLFHYYDKDFNNEADTPDNFQSRRPNTSFCFLDIRSPGLGDTAMYLCATSRGGLADQETQYFGPGTRLLVL.

This clone was seen only a few times. J is TRBJ2-2 and V is TRBV4-3; maybe TRBD2 (6 bases). Per the germline V gene, CDR1 is LGHNA and CDR2 is YSLEER. The CDR3 consists of 15 residues. Trimming stripped 0 bases from V and 9 bases from J, with 14 bases between. DNA for the CDR3: TGCGCCAGCAGCCAAGATCGCGGGGACCGCCGGGAGCTGTTTTTT. Translation: CASSQDRGDRRELFF.

Worth noting for this clone: Other DNA sequences from this sample encode an identical CDR3 as well. J is TRBJ1-1 and V is TRBV19; D unresolved. The germline V gene encodes CDR1 LNHDA and CDR2 SQIVND (reference sequence). V was shortened by 5 bases and J by 4 bases, with 11 bases between the two germline ends. CDR3 length: 13 amino acids. This chain's CDR3 is CASSSQSSTEAFF. CDR3 coding DNA: TGTGCCAGTAGTTCCCAGTCAAGCACTGAAGCTTTCTTT.

This clone was detected a few times. Additional DNA sequences in this sample encode the identical CDR3. The chain joins TRBV6-5 to TRBJ2-7; TRBD1 matches at 10 bases. From germline, CDR1 is MNHEY and CDR2 SVGAGI. This CDR3 comprises 15 residues. The V segment lost 0 bases and the J segment 4 bases; nucleotides outside the gene matches: 3. The CDR3: CASSYSGQGKYEQYF. The CDR3 bases are TGTGCCAGCAGTTACTCGGGACAGGGGAAATACGAGCAGTACTTC.

The CDR3 region has the DNA TGTGCCAGCAGCCGCGGGAAGGAGAATCAGCCCCAGCATTTT. Its protein product is CASSRGKENQPQHF. The gene calls are TRBV6-5 and TRBJ1-5; D is ambiguous. The V gene's germline CDR1 is MNHEY and CDR2 SVGAGI. This CDR3 region has 14 residues. Trimming removed 6 bases at V and 4 bases at J, with 13 bases between.

The CDR3 bases are TGTGCCAGCAAACCGGGACTAGCGGAAGAGACCCAGTACTTC. As protein: CASKPGLAEETQYF. The rearrangement uses TRBV6-6 and TRBJ2-5; 11 bases agree with TRBD2. Germline V gene data show CDR1 as MNHNY and CDR2 as SVGAGI (reference sequence). V gave up 7 bases and J gave up 3 bases; unmatched junction bases: 4. This CDR3 comprises 14 residues.

This clone was seen only a few times. CDR3 in DNA: TGTGCCAGCAGTGAAATGGACATCAATCAGCCCCAGCATTTT. Translated, it gives CASSEMDINQPQHF. V gene TRBV2 combines with J gene TRBJ1-5; D may be TRBD1 (5 bases). Trimming removed 2 bases at V and 3 bases at J, with 8 bases between. The length of the CDR3 is 14 residues. Per germline, CDR1 SNHLY and CDR2 FYNNEI.

J is TRBJ2-1 and V is TRBV5-1; 7 nucleotides agree with TRBD1. Germline V gene sequence: CDR1 SGHRS, CDR2 YFSETQ. The V gene end was trimmed by 6 bases and the J gene end by 7 bases; junction bases not matched to a gene: 13. CDR3 length: 15 residues. CDR3 DNA sequence: TGCGCCAGCACTCTGACAGGGAAGGAGCGGAATGAGCAGTTCTTC. This sequence encodes CASTLTGKERNEQFF.

Only a few counts were recorded for this clone. J is TRBJ2-3 and V is TRBV7-2; 14 positions match TRBD2. The CDR3 spans 14 residues. V was clipped by 5 bases and J by 14 bases; unmatched bases: 9. The germline gives CDR1 SGHTA, CDR2 FQGNSA. The CDR3 region has the DNA TGTGCCAGCAGCACCGGGACTAGCGGGAGACTAGCGTATTTT. Its protein is CASSTGTSGRLAYF.

This chain joins TRBV11-2 and TRBJ2-1, with D hard to call. V gave up 1 base and J gave up 15 bases, with 13 bases separating them. The V gene's germline CDR1 is SGHAT and CDR2 FQNNGV. The CDR3 runs to 12 residues. CDR3 protein: CASSLVHQGPFF. CDR3 coding DNA: TGTGCCAGCAGCTTAGTTCACCAAGGGCCGTTCTTC.